Presented here are 25 T cell receptor beta chains from one specimen sequenced in a study of neurological immune-mediated disorders. TCRdb processed the 5' RACE reads anew with MiXCR; each CDR3 protein has one entry. The data hold tens of thousands of distinct CDR3 sequences, with 7% to 9% observed a single time. Described time point: longitudinal time-point 3. Sequencing input: PBMCs. Every receptor here comes from a woman in her 40s in good health.

This clonotype was found many times. The V and J genes are TRBV20-1 and TRBJ1-2; 9 bases are shared with TRBD1. The V gene end was trimmed by 5 bases and the J gene end by 8 bases; junction bases not matched to a gene: 9. CDR1 and CDR2 from the germline V gene are DFQATT and SNEGSKA (reference sequence). CDR3 length: 13 residues. The CDR3 DNA sequence: TGCAGTGCTGGACAGGGGACCCGGATCGGCTACACCTTC. Translated: CSAGQGTRIGYTF.

Points on this clonotype: A much larger clone is a single base away; this may be a read error. The chain employs TRBV20-1 and TRBJ2-3; 9 positions match TRBD2. Unmatched junction bases numbered 12, after V lost 8 bases and J lost 0 bases. CDR3 size: 16 residues. Per the germline V gene, CDR1 is DFQATT and CDR2 is SNEGSKA (reference sequence). For the CDR3, the DNA is TGCAGTACTGTCTTGGATAGCGGGAGTAGCACAGATACGCAGTATTTT. Translation: CSTVLDSGSSTDTQYF.

The chain couples TRBV4-3 to TRBJ2-7; 7 bases agree with TRBD1. Germline V gene sequence: CDR1 LGHNA, CDR2 YSLEER. V was pared by 4 bases and J by 0 bases, with 3 bases of the junction left unmatched. This CDR3 region has 14 residues. The CDR3: CASSLDRSSYEQYF. CDR3 bases: TGCGCCAGCAGCCTGGACAGGAGCTCCTACGAGCAGTACTTC.

This clonotype was found many times. V is TRBV12-3 or TRBV12-4 and J is TRBJ2-3; no firm D call. This CDR3 spans 15 amino acids. Trimming shortened V by 2 bases and J by 0 bases, and 9 bases separated the two germline ends. The chain's CDR3 is CASSLSSTSTDTQYF. CDR3 nucleotides: TGTGCCAGCAGTTTATCGTCTACTAGCACAGATACGCAGTATTTT.

This clonotype occurred many times. Here the CDR3 DNA reads TGTGCCAGCAGTAAGACCGGGACTAGTGCCTACGAGCAGTACTTC. Translated, it gives CASSKTGTSAYEQYF. V gene TRBV6-5 combines with J gene TRBJ2-7; 8 positions match TRBD2. V dropped 5 bases and J dropped 2; count of bases not matched to a gene: 8. Germline V gene sequence: CDR1 MNHEY, CDR2 SVGAGI. This CDR3 is built from 15 residues.

This clonotype was counted many times. V gene TRBV20-1 combines with J gene TRBJ1-1, with D possibly being TRBD1 (6 bases). Germline CDR1 and CDR2: DFQATT and SNEGSKA (reference sequence). Trimming removed 6 bases from V and 1 base from J, with 15 bases in between. The CDR3 is 14 residues long. The CDR3 DNA sequence: TGCAGTGCCAGTGATGGGGGCGCGAACACTGAAGCTTTCTTT. It is translated as CSASDGGANTEAFF.

This clonotype was recorded many times. V usage is TRBV28 and J usage is TRBJ1-5; D call uncertain. The germline V gene encodes CDR1 MDHEN and CDR2 SYDVKM. Trimming shortened V by 5 bases and J by 7 bases, and 15 bases separated the two germline ends. The CDR3 consists of 14 residues. CDR3 coding DNA: TGTGCCAGCAGTCTAGCGCGGGTTGAGCAGCCCCAGCATTTT. Its translation: CASSLARVEQPQHF.

This chain connects TRBV10-1 to TRBJ2-1; 9 nucleotides agree with TRBD2. The CDR3 is 16 amino acids. J gave up 0 bases and V 2 bases, and 2 bases lay outside the gene matches. The germline V gene encodes CDR1 WNHNN and CDR2 SYGVQD (reference sequence). The CDR3 DNA reads TGCGCCAGCAGTGAGCTAGCGGGAACCTCCTACAATGAGCAGTTCTTC. The encoded protein is CASSELAGTSYNEQFF.

This clonotype occurred a few times. V gene TRBV6-1 combines with J gene TRBJ1-3; a possible D gene is TRBD1 (5 bases). The V end was cut by 3 bases, the J end by 9 bases, with 12 bases between. Germline assignment: CDR1 MNHNS and CDR2 SASEGT. This CDR3 is built from 13 residues. Written as DNA, the CDR3 is TGTGCCAGCAGTGACACCTCAGGGCTCACCATATATTTT. Its translation is CASSDTSGLTIYF.

This clonotype was seen a handful of times. The J gene is TRBJ1-5, the V gene TRBV7-2; no reliable D call. This CDR3 contains 18 residues. Trimming took 5 bases from V and 2 from J, leaving 22 bases between them. Looked up from germline, CDR1 is SGHTA and CDR2 is FQGNSA. The CDR3 nucleotides are TGTGCCAGCAGCCCACGGGTTGGCGGGCTCCGGGGCAATCAGCCCCAGCATTTT. Its protein is CASSPRVGGLRGNQPQHF.

This clonotype has at least ten counts. CDR3 residues: CASSGGQTYEQYF. DNA for the CDR3: TGTGCCAGCTCAGGGGGACAGACCTACGAGCAGTACTTC. The chain recombines TRBV18 with TRBJ2-7, with 7 bases lining up with TRBD1. Trimming cost V 5 bases and J 2 bases; bases outside gene matches: 3. The CDR3 is 13 amino acids. Germline values: CDR1 KGHSH, CDR2 LQKENI. Full variable domain (remainder filled in from reference TRBV18 and TRBJ2-7): NAGVMQNPRHLVRRRGQEARLRCSPMKGHSHVYWYRQLPEEGLKFMVYLQKENIIDESGMPKERFSAEFPKEGPSILRIQQVVRGDSAAYFCASSGGQTYEQYFGPGTRLTVT.

This clonotype was observed at least ten times. The chain links TRBV5-1 to TRBJ1-2; TRBD1 is a possible D gene (6 bases). This CDR3 is built from 15 residues. Between the trimmed V and J ends, which lost 4 bases and 0 bases, there was a span of 13 bases. The germline V gene encodes CDR1 SGHRS and CDR2 YFSETQ. The CDR3 is CASSTGQIANYGYTF. The CDR3 bases are TGCGCCAGCAGCACCGGACAGATAGCTAACTATGGCTACACCTTC. Combining the CDR3 with reference TRBV5-1 and TRBJ1-2 gives the whole variable domain KAGVTQTPRYLIKTRGQQVTLSCSPISGHRSVSWYQQTPGQGLQFLFEYFSETQRNKGNFPGRFSGRQFSNSRSEMNVSTLELGDSALYLCASSTGQIANYGYTFGSGTRLTVV.

This clonotype was seen at least ten times. J is TRBJ1-2 and V is TRBV7-9; maybe TRBD1 (5 bases). Trimming stripped 0 bases from V and 0 bases from J, with 8 bases between. Germline CDR1 is SEHNR and CDR2 is FQNEAQ (reference sequence). The CDR3 length is 15 residues. The CDR3: CASSLATTANYGYTF. CDR3 DNA: TGTGCCAGCAGCTTAGCGACGACAGCTAACTATGGCTACACCTTC.

The table lists this clonotype with many counts. The gene calls are TRBV19 and TRBJ1-1, with a weak D call TRBD1 (6 bases). V gave up 8 bases and J gave up 10 bases, with 17 bases separating them. The CDR3 has 12 residues. Germline assignment: CDR1 LNHDA and CDR2 SQIVND (reference sequence). CDR3 sequence: CASVTGASGAFF. CDR3 DNA: TGTGCCAGTGTTACGGGGGCCTCGGGAGCTTTCTTT.

This clonotype was detected many times. Written as DNA, the CDR3 is TGCGCCAGCAGCCAAGATAAGGGCGGAGGGGGCGGTACTAATGAAAAACTGTTTTTT. Its protein product is CASSQDKGGGGGTNEKLFF. This chain connects TRBV4-3 to TRBJ1-4, with TRBD1 identical over 7 bases. This CDR3 is 19 amino acids long. Germline CDR1 is LGHNA and CDR2 is YSLEER. The trim removed 0 bases at V and 2 bases at J, leaving 12 bases unmatched.

This clonotype occurred many times. The V gene is TRBV4-2, the J gene TRBJ2-3; D is uncertain. Trimming took 0 bases from V and 3 from J, leaving 7 bases between them. CDR3 length: 14 residues. CDR1 is LGHNA, CDR2 YNFKEQ, per germline. Here the CDR3 DNA reads TGTGCCAGCAGCCAAGATGGTTCGACAGATACGCAGTATTTT. Translation: CASSQDGSTDTQYF.

This clonotype has more than one count but fewer than ten. This chain uses TRBV5-5 with TRBJ2-3; the D gene is possibly TRBD1 (6 bases). The CDR3 runs to 12 residues. Germline CDR1 and CDR2: SGHKS and YYEKEE (reference sequence). Trimming took 3 bases from V and 6 from J, leaving 8 bases between them. CDR3: CASSSGQDTQYF. The CDR3 nucleotides read TGTGCCAGCAGCTCCGGACAGGATACGCAGTATTTT.

This clonotype was recorded many times. The rearrangement joins TRBV27 to TRBJ2-3, with TRBD2 identical over 13 bases. Germline trimming cut 5 bases from V and 4 bases from J; bases unmatched to any gene: 9. CDR1 and CDR2 from the germline V gene are MNHEY and SMNVEV (reference sequence). The CDR3 totals 17 residues. CDR3 amino acids: CASSPLTSGGAADTQYF. The CDR3 region has the DNA TGTGCCAGCAGTCCACTTACTAGCGGGGGGGCCGCAGATACGCAGTATTTT.

This clonotype counts as medium-sized (0.01 to 0.1%). The chain recombines TRBV5-1 with TRBJ2-7; no definite D call. The CDR3 sequence is 11 residues long. CDR1 and CDR2 (germline): SGHRS, YFSETQ. Trimming removed 0 bases at V and 3 bases at J, with 1 base between. This CDR3 reads CASSLGYEQYF. CDR3 sequence (DNA): TGCGCCAGCAGCTTGGGCTACGAGCAGTACTTC.

This clonotype was observed at least ten times. The chain combines TRBV6-5 with TRBJ2-5; D not resolved. Germline V gene lookup returns CDR1 MNHEY and CDR2 SVGAGI. This CDR3 is 13 amino acids long. The germline V and J ends were trimmed by 5 bases and 1 base, with 8 bases remaining between them. CDR3 bases: TGTGCCAGCAGTCGCTCGGCCCAAGAGACCCAGTACTTC. Protein: CASSRSAQETQYF.

This clonotype was found many times. The genes are TRBV5-1 and TRBJ1-4, with unresolved D. The V gene's germline CDR1 is SGHRS and CDR2 YFSETQ. V was trimmed by 2 bases and J by 6 bases, leaving 14 bases between them. The CDR3 covers 15 residues. The DNA for the CDR3 is TGCGCCAGCAGCTTATCGACGGCCAGAGATGAAAAACTGTTTTTT. Its protein is CASSLSTARDEKLFF.

This clonotype was detected only once. A much more abundant neighbour one base away suggests this may be a read error. V is TRBV20-1 and J is TRBJ2-3, with 9 bases that match TRBD2. Germline V gives CDR1 DFQATT, CDR2 SNEGSKA (reference sequence). The CDR3 sequence is 15 residues long. In DNA form, the CDR3 reads TGCAGTGCTAGCGGCCTAGCGGGGACAGCAGATATGCAGTATTTT. As protein: CSASGLAGTADMQYF.

This clonotype was counted many times. This rearrangement joins TRBV5-6 to TRBJ2-7; possible D gene TRBD1, 5 bases. This CDR3 is built from 15 residues. Germline assignment: CDR1 SGHDT and CDR2 YYEEEE. V lost 1 base to trimming and J lost 2 bases, with 13 bases between them. CDR3 in DNA: TGTGCCAGCAGCTTGCAGTCGACAGCTACCTACGAGCAGTACTTC. It translates to CASSLQSTATYEQYF.

This clonotype was found many times. V usage is TRBV3-1 and J usage is TRBJ2-3, with 7 positions matching TRBD2. Trimming at V came to 5 bases and at J to 1 base, leaving 9 bases not matched to a gene. This CDR3 contains 16 residues. The germline CDR1 and CDR2 sequences are LGHDT and YNNKEL (reference sequence). The CDR3: CASSVRGGGGTDTQYF. The CDR3 DNA is TGTGCCAGCAGCGTAAGGGGCGGGGGAGGCACAGATACGCAGTATTTT.

The genes are TRBV20-1 and TRBJ2-3, with 10 bases matching TRBD2. The germline gives CDR1 DFQATT, CDR2 SNEGSKA (reference sequence). CDR3 length: 15 residues. V shed 6 bases, J shed 0 bases, and the junction held 6 bases outside the gene matches. This CDR3 reads CSALGAGGSTDTQYF. CDR3 coding DNA: TGCAGTGCGTTGGGAGCGGGGGGGAGCACAGATACGCAGTATTTT.